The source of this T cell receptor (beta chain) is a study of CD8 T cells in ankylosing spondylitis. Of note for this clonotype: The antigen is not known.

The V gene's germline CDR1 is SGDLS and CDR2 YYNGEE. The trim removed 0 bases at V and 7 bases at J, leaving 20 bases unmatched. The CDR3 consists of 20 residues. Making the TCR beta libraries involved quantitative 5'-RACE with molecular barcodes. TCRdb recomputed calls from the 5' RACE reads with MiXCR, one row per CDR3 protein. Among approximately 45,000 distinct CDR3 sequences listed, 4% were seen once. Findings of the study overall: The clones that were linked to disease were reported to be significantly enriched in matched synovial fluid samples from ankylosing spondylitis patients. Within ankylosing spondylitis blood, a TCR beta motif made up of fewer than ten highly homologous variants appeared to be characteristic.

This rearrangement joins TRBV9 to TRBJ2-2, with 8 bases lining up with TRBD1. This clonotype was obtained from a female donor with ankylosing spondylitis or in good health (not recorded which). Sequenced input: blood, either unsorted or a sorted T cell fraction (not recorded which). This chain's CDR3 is CASSVAAFFGQGRKGGELFF. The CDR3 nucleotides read TGTGCCAGCAGCGTAGCCGCCTTTTTTGGACAGGGTAGGAAGGGCGGGGAGCTGTTTTTT.